Listed below are T cell receptor beta chains from one sample, sequenced in a study of blood T cell repertoires in COVID-19. Measured with immunoSEQ multiplex PCR; TCRdb has only the in-frame clones, and not every one. The table shows under 150,000 clones, with 80% occurring only once. The sequenced material came from peripheral blood. The receptors derive from a woman between 50 and 59 years old with acute or convalescent COVID-19. CDR3s include the opening cysteine and the closing phenylalanine or tryptophan. A D gene is named only where the DNA matches it firmly. Where a row states a size, it is once, few, many or the class of an expanded clone; other rows omit it.

TGCGCCAGCAGCTTGGGACAGGTCACAGATACGCAGTATTTT | CASSLGQVTDTQYF | - | TRBJ2-3 | 14 | - | TRBV5-1
TGTGCCAGCAGTGAAAGGGACAGGCTCACTAACTATGGCTACACCTTC | CASSERDRLTNYGYTF | TRBD1 | TRBJ1-2 | 16 | once | TRBV6-1
TGTGCCTCACAAACAGGGGGCTCACCCCTCCACTTT | CASQTGGSPLHF | TRBD1 | TRBJ1-6 | 12 | - | TRBV19
TGTGCTAGTGGTTCCCAATTGGGGCAGGGGGATACTGAAGCTTTCTTT | CASGSQLGQGDTEAFF | TRBD1 | TRBJ1-1 | 16 | - | TRBV12-5
TGTGCCAGCAGCCAGTCGGACAGGGGACCCGCGGAAGCTTTCTTT | CASSQSDRGPAEAFF | TRBD1 | TRBJ1-1 | 15 | - | TRBV7-9
TGTGCCAGCAGTTCCCCCGGGACAGGAACCGGCTACACCTTC | CASSSPGTGTGYTF | TRBD1 | TRBJ1-2 | 14 | - | TRBV28
TGCGCCAGCAGCCCTCACCTCGGGGGGGCCGAGGAGACCCAGTACTTC | CASSPHLGGAEETQYF | TRBD2 | TRBJ2-5 | 16 | - | TRBV4-3
TGCAGCGTTGGGCAGGTCATGAACACTGAAGCTTTCTTT | CSVGQVMNTEAFF | - | TRBJ1-1 | 13 | - | TRBV29-1
TGTGCCAGCAGCATACTAGCGGGGGGGATCACAGATACGCAGTATTTT | CASSILAGGITDTQYF | TRBD2 | TRBJ2-3 | 16 | many | TRBV5-6
TGTGCCAGCTTTTTGATACTAGCGGGGGGGACGCAGTATTTT | CASFLILAGGTQYF | TRBD2 | TRBJ2-3 | 14 | - | TRBV2
TGTGCCAGCAGCCCCCGGACAGACTATGGCTACACCTTC | CASSPRTDYGYTF | - | TRBJ1-2 | 13 | - | TRBV16
TGTGCCATGCACAGGGAGAATAATGAAAAACTGTTTTTT | CAMHRENNEKLFF | - | TRBJ1-4 | 13 | - | TRBV5-4
TGTGCCAGCAGTTTTAGGATAGCTAGTAATGAGCAGTTCTTC | CASSFRIASNEQFF | - | TRBJ2-1 | 14 | once | TRBV27
TGTGCCAGTAGCCTGGGGCAAGGGGCTGAAAAACTGTTTTTT | CASSLGQGAEKLFF | - | TRBJ1-4 | 14 | - | TRBV19
TGTGCCAGTAGCCGACTGCCTGTAAGTGGCTACACCTTC | CASSRLPVSGYTF | - | TRBJ1-2 | 13 | - | TRBV19
TGTGCCAGCAGTGAAAACTATTCACCCCTCCACTTT | CASSENYSPLHF | - | TRBJ1-6 | 12 | - | TRBV2
TGTGCCAGCAGCTCCGCCTCGTGGGGCAAGCCCCAGCATTTT | CASSSASWGKPQHF | - | TRBJ1-5 | 14 | - | TRBV7-2
TGCGCCAGCAGCCAACGACAGGGTCAGGGCTTAAATAATTCACCCCTCCACTTT | CASSQRQGQGLNNSPLHF | TRBD1 | TRBJ1-6 | 18 | - | TRBV4-3
TGTGCCAGCAACCCCAATCCGGACAGCCCCTACGAGCAGTACTTC | CASNPNPDSPYEQYF | - | TRBJ2-7 | 15 | - | TRBV28
TGTGCCAGCAGCTTAGCCGCTGAGTTATCGTTACCCGAAGCTTTCTTT | CASSLAAELSLPEAFF | - | TRBJ1-1 | 16 | few | TRBV7-9
TGTGCCAGTAGGAAGGGGGACACTGAAGCTTTCTTT | CASRKGDTEAFF | - | TRBJ1-1 | 12 | few | TRBV19
TGTGCCAGCAGCGCTCAAACTAACACTGAAGCTTTCTTT | CASSAQTNTEAFF | - | TRBJ1-1 | 13 | - | TRBV3-1/TRBV3-2
TGTGCCAGCAGTGAAGCGGGGGGGGGCTATGGCTACACCTTC | CASSEAGGGYGYTF | - | TRBJ1-2 | 14 | - | TRBV2
TGTGCCAGCAGCCCTCCGGACAGGGCCCATGGCTACACCTTC | CASSPPDRAHGYTF | TRBD1 | TRBJ1-2 | 14 | few | TRBV3-1/TRBV3-2
TGTGCCATCAGTGAGTCGATAGCTAACTATGGCTACACCTTC | CAISESIANYGYTF | - | TRBJ1-2 | 14 | - | TRBV10-3
TGTGCCAGCAGCCTGACAGGGACTTATGGCTACACCTTC | CASSLTGTYGYTF | TRBD1 | TRBJ1-2 | 13 | - | TRBV5-8
TGCGCCAGTAGCTCCCAATCCCCGGATGAGCAGTTCTTC | CASSSQSPDEQFF | - | TRBJ2-1 | 13 | - | TRBV5-1